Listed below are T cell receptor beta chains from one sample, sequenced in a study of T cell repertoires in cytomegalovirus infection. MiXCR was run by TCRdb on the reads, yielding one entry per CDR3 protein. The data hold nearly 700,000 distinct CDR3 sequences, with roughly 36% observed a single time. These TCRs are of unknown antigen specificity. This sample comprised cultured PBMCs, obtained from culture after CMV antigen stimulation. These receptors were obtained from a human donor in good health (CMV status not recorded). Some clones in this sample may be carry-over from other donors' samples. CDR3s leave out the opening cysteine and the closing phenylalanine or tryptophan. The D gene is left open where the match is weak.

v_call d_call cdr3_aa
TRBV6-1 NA ASSVWQGAEAF
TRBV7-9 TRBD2 ASSFPSGVQAETQY
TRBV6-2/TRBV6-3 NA ASSWNSLNEQF
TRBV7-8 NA ASSLVIKEPQETQY
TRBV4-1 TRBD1 ASSRHDGDRGTEAC
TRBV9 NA ASSASLGYNEQF
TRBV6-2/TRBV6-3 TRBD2 ASSYHPGLAPYEQY
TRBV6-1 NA ASSAPEAQY
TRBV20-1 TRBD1 SATDRGGSYEQY
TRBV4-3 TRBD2 ASSRSVLAGGFGRTDTQY
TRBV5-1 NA ASSLRRVPSGANVLT
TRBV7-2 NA ASSSRVLWGSGTEAF
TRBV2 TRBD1 ATALGQGGYSPLH
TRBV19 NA ASSWTAANYGYT
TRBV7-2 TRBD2 ASSFGTSGGSSYNEQF
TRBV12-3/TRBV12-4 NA ASRLEGTDTQY
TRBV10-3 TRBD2 AIAASGGGSTDTQY
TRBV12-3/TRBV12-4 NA ASSRRQISGNTIY
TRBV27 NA AQGGMNETQY
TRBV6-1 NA ASNRLQGSYGYT
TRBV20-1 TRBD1 SARGQGLESAFYNEQF
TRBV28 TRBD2 ASSLTRGSGTGELF
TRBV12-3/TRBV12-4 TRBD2 ASRSTSGGADGQF
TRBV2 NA ASKAEPSGNTIY
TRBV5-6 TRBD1 ASSLDGQGARHGSNQPQH
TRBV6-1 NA ASSANPGQNTEAF
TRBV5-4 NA ASSVGAGDETQY
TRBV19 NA ASLGRYNEQF
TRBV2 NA ASSVARGFSSYEQY
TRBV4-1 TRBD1 ASSQPGQGALGYT
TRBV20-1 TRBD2 SASSGLAGAYNEQF
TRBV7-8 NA ASSLVPGTPYEQY
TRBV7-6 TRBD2 ASSLSTGGDTQY
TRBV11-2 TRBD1 ASSHGQGFNSPLH
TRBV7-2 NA ASSPHPSSLNEQF
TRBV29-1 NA SVEPPTMGIQY
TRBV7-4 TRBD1 ASSLKGGNTLTYEQY
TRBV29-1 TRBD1 SADGQGVRDTQY
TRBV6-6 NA ASCRGVNSGNTIY
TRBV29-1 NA SVEVSEETQY
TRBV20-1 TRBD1 SVGTLAGTANEKLF
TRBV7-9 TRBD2 ASSLNSGSTDTQY
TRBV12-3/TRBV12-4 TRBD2 ASSWTSGTTDTQY
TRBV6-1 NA ASRAIPYEQY
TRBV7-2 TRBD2 ASSLGRGEYNEQF
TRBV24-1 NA ATSDSGGSGQY
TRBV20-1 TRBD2 SASGERAGVAYEQY
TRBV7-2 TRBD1 ASSFRGQVSYEQY
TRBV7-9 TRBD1 ASSPTGTGGGQYGYT
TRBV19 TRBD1 ASSIYPGTGDQPQH
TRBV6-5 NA ASSFQQGNTEAF
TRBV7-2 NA ASSTSPRQETQY
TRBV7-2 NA ASSLGKVSLLRTEAF
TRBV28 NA ASSFSLSRLNYEQY